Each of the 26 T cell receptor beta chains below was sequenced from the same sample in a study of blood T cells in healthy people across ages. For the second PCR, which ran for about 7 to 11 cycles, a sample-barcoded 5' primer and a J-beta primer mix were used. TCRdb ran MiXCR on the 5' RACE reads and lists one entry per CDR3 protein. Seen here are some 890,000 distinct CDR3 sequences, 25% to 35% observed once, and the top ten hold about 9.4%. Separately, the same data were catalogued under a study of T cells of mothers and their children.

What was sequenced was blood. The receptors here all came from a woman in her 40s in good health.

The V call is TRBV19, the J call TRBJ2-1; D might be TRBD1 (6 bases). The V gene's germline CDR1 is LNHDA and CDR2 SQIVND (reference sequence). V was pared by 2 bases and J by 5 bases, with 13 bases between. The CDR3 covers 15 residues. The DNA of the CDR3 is TGTGCCAGTAGTATACCAGGGGCGTCGAACAATGAGCAGTTCTTC. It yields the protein CASSIPGASNNEQFF.

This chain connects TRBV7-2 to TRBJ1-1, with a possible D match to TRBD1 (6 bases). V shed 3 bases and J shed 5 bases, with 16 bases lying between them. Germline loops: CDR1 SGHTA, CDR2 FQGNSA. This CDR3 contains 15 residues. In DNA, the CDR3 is TGTGCCAGCAGCTTCTTCGGACGGGGGGCAACTGAAGCTTTCTTT. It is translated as CASSFFGRGATEAFF.

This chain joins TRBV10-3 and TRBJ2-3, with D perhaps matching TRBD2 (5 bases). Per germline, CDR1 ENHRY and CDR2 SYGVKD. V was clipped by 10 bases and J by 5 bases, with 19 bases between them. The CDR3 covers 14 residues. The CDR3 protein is CASGSGLVGDTQYF. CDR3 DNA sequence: TGTGCCAGCGGGTCCGGTTTGGTGGGAGATACGCAGTATTTT.

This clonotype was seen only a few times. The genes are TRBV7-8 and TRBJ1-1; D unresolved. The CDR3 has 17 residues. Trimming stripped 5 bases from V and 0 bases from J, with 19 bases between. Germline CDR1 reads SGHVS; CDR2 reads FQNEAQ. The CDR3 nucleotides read TGTGCCAGCAGCCCCCAACCCCGGGCCTCAATGAACACTGAAGCTTTCTTT. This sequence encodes CASSPQPRASMNTEAFF.

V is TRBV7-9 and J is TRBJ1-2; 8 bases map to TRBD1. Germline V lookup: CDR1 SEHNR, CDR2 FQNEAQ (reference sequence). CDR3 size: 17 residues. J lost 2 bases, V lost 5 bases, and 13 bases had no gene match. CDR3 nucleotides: TGTGCCAGCAGCCCCGACAGGGGCCCCGGTCTCAACTATGGCTACACCTTC. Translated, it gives CASSPDRGPGLNYGYTF.

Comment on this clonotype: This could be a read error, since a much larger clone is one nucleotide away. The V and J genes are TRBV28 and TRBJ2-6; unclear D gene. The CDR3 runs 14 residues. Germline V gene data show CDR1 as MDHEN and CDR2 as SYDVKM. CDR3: CASSLPNLASVLTF. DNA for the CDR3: TGTGCCAGCAGTTTACCGAATTTGGCCAGCGTCCTGACTTTC.

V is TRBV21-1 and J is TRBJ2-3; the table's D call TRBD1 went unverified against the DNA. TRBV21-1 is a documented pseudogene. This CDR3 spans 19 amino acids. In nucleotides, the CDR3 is TGTGCCAGCAGCAAAGGGCAGGGGTTTGGGACAGGTCCCCGGAATACGCAGTATTTT. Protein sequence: CASSKGQGFGTGPRNTQYF.

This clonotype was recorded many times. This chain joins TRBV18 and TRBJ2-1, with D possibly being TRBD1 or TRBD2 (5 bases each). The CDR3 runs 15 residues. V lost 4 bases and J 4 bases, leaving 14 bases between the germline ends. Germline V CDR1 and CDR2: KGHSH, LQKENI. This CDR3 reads CASSRPSGRYNEQFF. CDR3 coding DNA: TGTGCCAGCTCACGCCCCTCAGGGAGATACAATGAGCAGTTCTTC.

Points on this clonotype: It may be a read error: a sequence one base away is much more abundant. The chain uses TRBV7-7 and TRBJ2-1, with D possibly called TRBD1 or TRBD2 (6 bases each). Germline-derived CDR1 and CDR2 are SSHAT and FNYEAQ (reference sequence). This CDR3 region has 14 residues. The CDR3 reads CVSSLGGLDNEQFF. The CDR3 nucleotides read TGTGTTAGCAGCTTAGGGGGACTCGACAATGAGCAGTTCTTC.

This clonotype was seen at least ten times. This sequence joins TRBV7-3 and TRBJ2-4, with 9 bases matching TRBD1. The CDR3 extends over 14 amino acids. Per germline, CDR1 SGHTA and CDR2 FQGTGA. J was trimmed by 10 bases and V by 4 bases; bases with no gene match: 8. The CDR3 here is CASSSGTGTGIQYF. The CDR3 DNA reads TGTGCCAGCAGCTCCGGGACAGGGACAGGGATTCAGTACTTC.

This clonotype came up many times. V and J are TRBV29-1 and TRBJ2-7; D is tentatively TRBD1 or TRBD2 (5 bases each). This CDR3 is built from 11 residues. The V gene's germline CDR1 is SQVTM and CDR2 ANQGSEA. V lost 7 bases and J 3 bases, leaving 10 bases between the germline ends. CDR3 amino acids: CSAGTGYEQYF. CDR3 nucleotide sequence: TGCAGCGCAGGGACGGGCTACGAGCAGTACTTC.

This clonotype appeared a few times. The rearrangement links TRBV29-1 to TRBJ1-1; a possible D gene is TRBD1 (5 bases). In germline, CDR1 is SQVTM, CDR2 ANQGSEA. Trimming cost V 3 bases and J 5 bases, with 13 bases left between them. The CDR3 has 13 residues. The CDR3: CSVDGGRGTEAFF. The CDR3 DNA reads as TGCAGCGTTGACGGGGGGAGGGGTACTGAAGCTTTCTTT.

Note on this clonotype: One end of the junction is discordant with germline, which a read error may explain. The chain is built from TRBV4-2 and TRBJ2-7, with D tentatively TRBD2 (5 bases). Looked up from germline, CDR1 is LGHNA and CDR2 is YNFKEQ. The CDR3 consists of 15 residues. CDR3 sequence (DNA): TGTGCCCGCAGCCAAGATTCCCGGGAACGCTACGAGCAGTACTTC. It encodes CARSQDSRERYEQYF.

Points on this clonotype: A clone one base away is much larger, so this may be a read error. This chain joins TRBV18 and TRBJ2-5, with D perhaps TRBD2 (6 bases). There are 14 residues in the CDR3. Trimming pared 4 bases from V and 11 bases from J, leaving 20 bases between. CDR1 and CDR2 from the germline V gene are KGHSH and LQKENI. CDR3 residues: CASSRQIGGNEQYF. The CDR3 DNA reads TGTGCCAGCTCACGACAGATTGGGGGGAATGAGCAGTACTTC.

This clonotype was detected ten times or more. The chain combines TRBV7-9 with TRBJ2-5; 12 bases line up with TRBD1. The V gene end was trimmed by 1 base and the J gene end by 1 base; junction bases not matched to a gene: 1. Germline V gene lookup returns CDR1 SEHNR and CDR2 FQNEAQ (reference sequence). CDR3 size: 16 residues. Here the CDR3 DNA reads TGTGCCAGCAGCTTAGGGGACAGGGGGCTCCAAGAGACCCAGTACTTC. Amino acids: CASSLGDRGLQETQYF. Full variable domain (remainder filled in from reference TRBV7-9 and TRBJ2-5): DTGVSQNPRHKITKRGQNVTFRCDPISEHNRLYWYRQTLGQGPEFLTYFQNEAQLEKSRLLSDRFSAERPKGSFSTLEIQRTEQGDSAMYLCASSLGDRGLQETQYFGPGTRLLVL.

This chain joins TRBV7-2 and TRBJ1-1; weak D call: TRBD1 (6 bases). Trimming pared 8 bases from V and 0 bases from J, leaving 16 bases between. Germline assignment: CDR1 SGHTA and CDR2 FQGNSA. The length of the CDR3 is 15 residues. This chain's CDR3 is CASGSQGRMNTEAFF. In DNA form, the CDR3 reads TGTGCCAGCGGCTCACAGGGAAGGATGAACACTGAAGCTTTCTTT.

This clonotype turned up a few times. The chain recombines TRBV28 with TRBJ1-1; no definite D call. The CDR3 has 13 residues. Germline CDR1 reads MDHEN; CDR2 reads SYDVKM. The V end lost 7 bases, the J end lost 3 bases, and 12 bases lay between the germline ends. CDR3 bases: TGTGCCAGCAACCGGGTTTCAGACACTGAAGCTTTCTTT. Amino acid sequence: CASNRVSDTEAFF.

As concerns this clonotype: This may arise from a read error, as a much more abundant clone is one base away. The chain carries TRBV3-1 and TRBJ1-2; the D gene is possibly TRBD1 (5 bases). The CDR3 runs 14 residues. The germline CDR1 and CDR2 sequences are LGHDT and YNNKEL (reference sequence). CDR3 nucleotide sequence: TGTGTCAGCAGCCTGGGGCTCAATAACTATGGCTACACCTTC. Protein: CVSSLGLNNYGYTF.

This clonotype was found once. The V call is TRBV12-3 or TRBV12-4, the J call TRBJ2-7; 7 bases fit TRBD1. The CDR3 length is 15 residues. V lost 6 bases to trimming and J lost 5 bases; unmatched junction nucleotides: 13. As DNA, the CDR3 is TGTGCCAGCAGCAAAAATACACAGGGGAACCACGAGCAGTACTTC. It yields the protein CASSKNTQGNHEQYF.

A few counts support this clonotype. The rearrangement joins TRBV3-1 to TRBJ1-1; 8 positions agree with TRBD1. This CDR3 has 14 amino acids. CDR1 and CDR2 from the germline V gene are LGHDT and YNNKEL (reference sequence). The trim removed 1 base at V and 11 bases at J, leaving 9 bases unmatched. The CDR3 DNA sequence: TGTGCCAGCAGCCAAGTCGACAGGGGAACGGGGGCTTTCTTT. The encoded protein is CASSQVDRGTGAFF.

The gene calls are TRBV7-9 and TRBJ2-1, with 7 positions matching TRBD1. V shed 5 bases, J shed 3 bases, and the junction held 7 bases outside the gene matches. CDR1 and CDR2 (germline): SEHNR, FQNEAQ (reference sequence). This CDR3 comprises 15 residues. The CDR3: CASSASGTVYNEQFF. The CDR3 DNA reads TGTGCCAGCAGCGCATCCGGGACAGTCTACAATGAGCAGTTCTTC.

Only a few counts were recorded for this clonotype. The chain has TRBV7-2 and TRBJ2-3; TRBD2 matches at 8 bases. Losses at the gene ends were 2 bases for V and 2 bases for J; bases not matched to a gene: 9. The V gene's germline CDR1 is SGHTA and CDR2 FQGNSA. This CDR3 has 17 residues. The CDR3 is CASSLTEIAGSTDTQYF. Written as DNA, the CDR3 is TGTGCCAGCAGCTTAACGGAGATAGCGGGATCCACAGATACGCAGTATTTT.

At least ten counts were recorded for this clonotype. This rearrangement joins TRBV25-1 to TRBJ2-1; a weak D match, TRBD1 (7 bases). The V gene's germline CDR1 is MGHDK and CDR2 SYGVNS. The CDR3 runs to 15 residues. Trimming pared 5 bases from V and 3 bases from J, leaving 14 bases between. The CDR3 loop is CASSPQGGGYNEQFF. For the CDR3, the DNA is TGTGCCAGCAGTCCGCAGGGGGGAGGCTACAATGAGCAGTTCTTC.

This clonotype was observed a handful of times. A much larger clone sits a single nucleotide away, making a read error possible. CDR3: CASSISGGAYEQYF. For the CDR3, the DNA is TGTGCCAGCAGCATTAGCGGGGGGGCCTACGAGCAGTACTTC. The chain carries TRBV7-2 and TRBJ2-7, with 11 bases lining up with TRBD2. Germline V gives CDR1 SGHTA, CDR2 FQGNSA. CDR3 size: 14 residues. With 5 bases clipped from V and 2 bases from J, the junction kept 2 bases outside the gene matches.

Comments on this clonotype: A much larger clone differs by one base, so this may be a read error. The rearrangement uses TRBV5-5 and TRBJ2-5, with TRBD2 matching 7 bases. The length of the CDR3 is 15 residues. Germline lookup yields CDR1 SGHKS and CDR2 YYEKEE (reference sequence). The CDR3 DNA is TGTGCCAGCAGCTTGCTGCGGGGGACTCAAGAGACCCGGTACTTC. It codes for CASSLLRGTQETRYF.

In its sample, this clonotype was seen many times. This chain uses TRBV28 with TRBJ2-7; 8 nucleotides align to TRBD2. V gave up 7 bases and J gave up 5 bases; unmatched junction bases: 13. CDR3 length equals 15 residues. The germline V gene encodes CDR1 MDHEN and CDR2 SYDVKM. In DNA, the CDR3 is TGTGCCAGCAACTCCCCTAGAGCGGGGGTCGACGAGCAGTACTTC. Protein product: CASNSPRAGVDEQYF.